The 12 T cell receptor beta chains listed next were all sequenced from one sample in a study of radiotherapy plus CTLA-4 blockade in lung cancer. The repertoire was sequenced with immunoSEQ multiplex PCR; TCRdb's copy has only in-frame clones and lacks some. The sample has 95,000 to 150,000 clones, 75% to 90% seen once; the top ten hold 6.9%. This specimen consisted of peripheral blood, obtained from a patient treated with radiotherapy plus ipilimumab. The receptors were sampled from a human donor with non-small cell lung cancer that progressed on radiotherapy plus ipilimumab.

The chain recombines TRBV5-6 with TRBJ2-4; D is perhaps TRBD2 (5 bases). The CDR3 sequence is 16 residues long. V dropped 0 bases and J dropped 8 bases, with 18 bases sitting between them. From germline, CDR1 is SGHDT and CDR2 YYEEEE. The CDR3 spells CASSLAGRGKRDIQYF. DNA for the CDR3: TGTGCCAGCAGCTTGGCCGGTAGAGGGAAGAGAGACATTCAGTACTTC.

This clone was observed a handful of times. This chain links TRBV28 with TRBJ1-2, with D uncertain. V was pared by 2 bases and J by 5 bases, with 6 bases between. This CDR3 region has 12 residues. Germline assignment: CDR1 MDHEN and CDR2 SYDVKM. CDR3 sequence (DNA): TGTGCCAGCAGTTTAGGGGAATATGGCTACACCTTC. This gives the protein CASSLGEYGYTF.

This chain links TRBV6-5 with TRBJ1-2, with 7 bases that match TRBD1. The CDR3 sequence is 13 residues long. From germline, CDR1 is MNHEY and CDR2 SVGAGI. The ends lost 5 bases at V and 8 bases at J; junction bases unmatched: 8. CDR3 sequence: CASSRDRVGGYTF. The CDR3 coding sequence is TGTGCCAGCAGTCGCGACAGGGTGGGCGGCTACACCTTC.

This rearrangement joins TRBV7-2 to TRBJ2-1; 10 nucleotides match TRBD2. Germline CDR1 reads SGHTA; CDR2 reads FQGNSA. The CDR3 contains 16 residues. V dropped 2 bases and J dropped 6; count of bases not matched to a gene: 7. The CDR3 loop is CASSLSSGLAINEQFF. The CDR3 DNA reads TGTGCCAGCAGCTTAAGCTCGGGACTAGCGATCAATGAGCAGTTCTTC.

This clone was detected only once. The chain's CDR3 is CATGLAGEVGELFF. The CDR3 DNA sequence: TGCGCCACCGGACTAGCGGGAGAGGTCGGGGAGCTGTTTTTT. The chain has TRBV10-2 and TRBJ2-2, with 13 nucleotides matching TRBD2. The CDR3 has 14 amino acids. J gave up 7 bases and V 10 bases, and 6 bases lay outside the gene matches. CDR1 WSHSY and CDR2 SAAADI come from the germline V gene.

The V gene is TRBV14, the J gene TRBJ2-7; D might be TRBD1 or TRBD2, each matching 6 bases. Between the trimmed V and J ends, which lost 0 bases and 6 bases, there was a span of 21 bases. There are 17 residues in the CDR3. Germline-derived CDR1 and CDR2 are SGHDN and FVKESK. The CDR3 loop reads CASSQDPASRGRVEQYF. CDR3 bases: TGTGCCAGCAGCCAAGACCCCGCCTCACGGGGGCGGGTCGAGCAGTACTTC. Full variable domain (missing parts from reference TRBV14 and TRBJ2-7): EAGVTQFPSHSVIEKGQTVTLRCDPISGHDNLYWYRRVMGKEIKFLLHFVKESKQDESGMPNNRFLAERTGGTYSTLKVQPAELEDSGVYFCASSQDPASRGRVEQYFGPGTRLTVT.

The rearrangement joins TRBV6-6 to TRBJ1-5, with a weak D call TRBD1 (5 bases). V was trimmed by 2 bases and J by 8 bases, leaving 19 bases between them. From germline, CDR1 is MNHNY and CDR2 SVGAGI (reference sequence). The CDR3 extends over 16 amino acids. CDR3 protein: CASSYGQGLGPEPQHF. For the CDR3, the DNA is TGTGCCAGCAGTTACGGGCAGGGTCTGGGTCCCGAGCCCCAGCATTTT.

The chain's CDR3 is CASSVATGASYGYTF. The CDR3 coding sequence is TGTGCCAGCAGCGTAGCAACAGGGGCTAGCTATGGCTACACCTTC. The rearrangement uses TRBV9 and TRBJ1-2; 7 bases match TRBD1. The germline V gene encodes CDR1 SGDLS and CDR2 YYNGEE. V was clipped by 0 bases and J by 4 bases; unmatched bases: 6. CDR3 length: 15 residues.

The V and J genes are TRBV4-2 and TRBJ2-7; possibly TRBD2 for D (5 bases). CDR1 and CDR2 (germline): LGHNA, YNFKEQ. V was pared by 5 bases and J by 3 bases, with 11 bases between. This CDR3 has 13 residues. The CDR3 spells CASSVLGSYEQYF. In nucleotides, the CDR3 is TGTGCCAGCAGCGTTTTAGGGAGCTACGAGCAGTACTTC.

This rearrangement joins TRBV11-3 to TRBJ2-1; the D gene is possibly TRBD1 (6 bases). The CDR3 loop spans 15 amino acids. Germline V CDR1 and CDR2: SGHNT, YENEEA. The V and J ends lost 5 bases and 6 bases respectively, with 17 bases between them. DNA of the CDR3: TGTGCCAGCAGCGGGGGCCTAGGGCGGTCCAATGAGCAGTTCTTC. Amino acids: CASSGGLGRSNEQFF.

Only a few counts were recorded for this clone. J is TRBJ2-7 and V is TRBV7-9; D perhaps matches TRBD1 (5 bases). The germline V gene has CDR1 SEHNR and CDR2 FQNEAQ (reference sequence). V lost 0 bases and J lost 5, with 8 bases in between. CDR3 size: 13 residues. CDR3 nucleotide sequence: TGTGCCAGCAGCTTAGCTCAGGGTCACGAGCAGTACTTC. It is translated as CASSLAQGHEQYF. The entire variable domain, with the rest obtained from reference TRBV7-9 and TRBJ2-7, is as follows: DTGVSQNPRHKITKRGQNVTFRCDPISEHNRLYWYRQTLGQGPEFLTYFQNEAQLEKSRLLSDRFSAERPKGSFSTLEIQRTEQGDSAMYLCASSLAQGHEQYFGPGTRLTVT.

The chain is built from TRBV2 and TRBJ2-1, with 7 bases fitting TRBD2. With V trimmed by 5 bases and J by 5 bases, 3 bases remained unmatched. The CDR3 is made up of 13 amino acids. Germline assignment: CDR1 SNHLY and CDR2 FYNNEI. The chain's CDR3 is CASSFAGDNEQFF. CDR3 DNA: TGTGCCAGCAGTTTTGCGGGGGACAATGAGCAGTTCTTC.